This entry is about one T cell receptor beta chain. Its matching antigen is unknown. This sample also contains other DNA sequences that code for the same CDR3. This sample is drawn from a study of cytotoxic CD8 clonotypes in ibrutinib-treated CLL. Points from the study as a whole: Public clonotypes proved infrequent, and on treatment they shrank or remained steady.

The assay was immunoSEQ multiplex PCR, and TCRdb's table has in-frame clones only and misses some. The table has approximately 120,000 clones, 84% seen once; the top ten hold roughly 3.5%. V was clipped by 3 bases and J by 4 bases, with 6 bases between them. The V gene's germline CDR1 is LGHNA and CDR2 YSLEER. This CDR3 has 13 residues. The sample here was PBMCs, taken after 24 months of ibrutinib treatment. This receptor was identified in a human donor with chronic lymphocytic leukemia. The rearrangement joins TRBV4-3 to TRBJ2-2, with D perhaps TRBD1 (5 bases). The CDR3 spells CASSQGPTGELFF. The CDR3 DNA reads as TGCGCCAGCAGCCAGGGGCCCACCGGGGAGCTGTTTTTT.